This is a list of T cell receptor beta chains from one sample in a study of tumor and adjacent non-tumor tissue in lung cancer. TCRdb used MiXCR to reprocess the multiplex PCR reads, holding one entry per CDR3 protein. The table records 120,000 or so distinct CDR3 sequences, about 66% of them present only once. The sample consisted of lung tumor tissue. The receptors stem from a young man with non-small cell lung cancer. Both conserved end residues are part of each CDR3. D genes are given only for firm matches. Clone size is not always given. Where it is, it says once, few, many or a class for expanded clones.

j_gene: TRBJ1-4
v_gene: TRBV12-3/TRBV12-4
d_gene: NA
abundance: NA
CDR3nt: TGTGCCAGCAGTGCCGACTGGGGTAAAAAACTGTTTTTC
CDR3aa: CASSADWGKKLFF

j_gene: TRBJ2-1
v_gene: TRBV20-1
d_gene: NA
abundance: NA
CDR3nt: TGCAGTGCTAGAGAACTCCGCTCCTATAATGAGCAGTTCTTC
CDR3aa: CSARELRSYNEQFF

j_gene: TRBJ2-7
v_gene: TRBV4-1
d_gene: TRBD2
abundance: once
CDR3nt: TGCGTCAGCGGCCAAAAACCTAGCGGGAGGGCCGTCGAGCAGTACTTC
CDR3aa: CVSGQKPSGRAVEQYF

j_gene: TRBJ2-3
v_gene: TRBV4-1
d_gene: NA
abundance: NA
CDR3nt: TGTGCCAGCAGAAAAGCCTTGACAGATACGCAGTATTTT
CDR3aa: CASRKALTDTQYF

j_gene: TRBJ1-4
v_gene: TRBV11-3
d_gene: TRBD1
abundance: NA
CDR3nt: TGTGCCGGCAGCCCGGACAGGGTGGGCGAAAAACTATTTTTT
CDR3aa: CAGSPDRVGEKLFF

j_gene: TRBJ2-7
v_gene: TRBV11-2
d_gene: NA
abundance: NA
CDR3nt: TGTGCCTGCCGCTCTCGTGAGGGCGAGCAGTACTTC
CDR3aa: CACRSREGEQYF

j_gene: TRBJ2-2
v_gene: TRBV4-2
d_gene: NA
abundance: NA
CDR3nt: TGTGCCAGAAGCCAAGAGGAAAGCAGTGTAGACGGGGAGCTGTCTTTT
CDR3aa: CARSQEESSVDGELSF

j_gene: TRBJ2-7
v_gene: TRBV12-3/TRBV12-4
d_gene: NA
abundance: NA
CDR3nt: TGTGCCAGCAGCAGACGGGGGGCTACCTACAAGCAGTACTTC
CDR3aa: CASSRRGATYKQYF

j_gene: TRBJ1-4
v_gene: TRBV7-9
d_gene: NA
abundance: NA
CDR3nt: TGTGCCAGTAGCTCGGGCAGGGAAGGGCCTGATGAAAAACTGTTTTTT
CDR3aa: CASSSGREGPDEKLFF

j_gene: TRBJ1-2
v_gene: TRBV11-2
d_gene: NA
abundance: NA
CDR3nt: TGTGCTAGCAGCTTAGATCCCCAGGGCATCCATGGCAACACCTTC
CDR3aa: CASSLDPQGIHGNTF

j_gene: TRBJ2-3
v_gene: TRBV4-3
d_gene: NA
abundance: NA
CDR3nt: TGCACCAGCAGTCAAGAATCTGTAGGGAGATCTATGGACACAGATACGCAGTATTTT
CDR3aa: CTSSQESVGRSMDTDTQYF

j_gene: TRBJ2-4
v_gene: TRBV6-5
d_gene: NA
abundance: NA
CDR3nt: TGTGCCAGCAGGCCTTTAGCCAAAGACATTCGGTACTTC
CDR3aa: CASRPLAKDIRYF

j_gene: TRBJ2-6
v_gene: TRBV9
d_gene: NA
abundance: few
CDR3nt: TGTGCCAGCAGCGTAGCTCACCTGCTGGGGCCTGGGGCCAACGTCCTGACTTTC
CDR3aa: CASSVAHLLGPGANVLTF

j_gene: TRBJ1-1
v_gene: TRBV20-1
d_gene: TRBD1
abundance: NA
CDR3nt: TGCAGTGCCCTTCCTGGGACAGGCGCTATGAACACTGAAGCTTTCTTT
CDR3aa: CSALPGTGAMNTEAFF

j_gene: TRBJ2-7
v_gene: TRBV5-1
d_gene: TRBD2
abundance: many
CDR3nt: TGCGCCAGCAAAGAGGACCCACTAGCGCCCGAGCAGTACTTC
CDR3aa: CASKEDPLAPEQYF

j_gene: TRBJ2-1
v_gene: TRBV5-4
d_gene: NA
abundance: NA
CDR3nt: TGTGCCAGCAGATTTACGGGACGGGGGGCTAATGAGCAGTTCTTC
CDR3aa: CASRFTGRGANEQFF

j_gene: TRBJ2-7
v_gene: TRBV6-5
d_gene: NA
abundance: many
CDR3nt: TGTGCCAGCAGTCCCGGGAGATTCGAGCAGTACTTC
CDR3aa: CASSPGRFEQYF

j_gene: TRBJ2-1
v_gene: TRBV29-1
d_gene: TRBD2
abundance: many
CDR3nt: TGCAGCGTTGACGGGACTAGCCTAGGCAATGAGCAGTTCTTC
CDR3aa: CSVDGTSLGNEQFF

j_gene: TRBJ1-4
v_gene: TRBV20-1
d_gene: NA
abundance: few
CDR3nt: TGCGGGAGCAGGGGACGGGCTAATGAAAAACTGTTTTTT
CDR3aa: CGSRGRANEKLFF

j_gene: TRBJ1-1
v_gene: TRBV4-2
d_gene: TRBD1
abundance: NA
CDR3nt: TGCGCCAGCAGCCCCCGACAGGGGAATACTGAAGTTTTCTTT
CDR3aa: CASSPRQGNTEVFF

j_gene: TRBJ2-1
v_gene: TRBV20-1
d_gene: NA
abundance: many
CDR3nt: TGCAGTGCTAGAGATTGGCAGAGCTACAATGAGCAGTTCTTC
CDR3aa: CSARDWQSYNEQFF

j_gene: TRBJ2-1
v_gene: TRBV20-1
d_gene: NA
abundance: NA
CDR3nt: TGCAATGCTAGTGGAATAATAAAGGGGAATGAGCAGTCCTTC
CDR3aa: CNASGIIKGNEQSF

j_gene: TRBJ2-3
v_gene: TRBV20-1
d_gene: TRBD2
abundance: few
CDR3nt: TGCAGTACTAGGTCCAATTTAGGACTAGCGGGAGTAGATACGCAGTATTTT
CDR3aa: CSTRSNLGLAGVDTQYF

j_gene: TRBJ1-5
v_gene: TRBV20-1
d_gene: NA
abundance: few
CDR3nt: TGCAGTGCCACAGGTCAGGTCTATCAGCCCCAGCATTTT
CDR3aa: CSATGQVYQPQHF

j_gene: TRBJ1-2
v_gene: TRBV20-1
d_gene: TRBD1
abundance: NA
CDR3nt: TGCAGTGTTAGGATAGGGGGCGACTATCACTACACCTTC
CDR3aa: CSVRIGGDYHYTF

j_gene: TRBJ2-6
v_gene: TRBV20-1
d_gene: TRBD1
abundance: many
CDR3nt: TGCAGTGCTTACGAGTTTCAGGGGGCTTCGGGGGCCAACGTCCTGACTTTC
CDR3aa: CSAYEFQGASGANVLTF

j_gene: TRBJ1-5
v_gene: TRBV6-1
d_gene: TRBD1
abundance: few
CDR3nt: TGTGCCAGCAGGGCCGGGACAGCCGGCAATCAGCCCCAGCATTTT
CDR3aa: CASRAGTAGNQPQHF

j_gene: TRBJ2-2
v_gene: TRBV6-5
d_gene: TRBD1
abundance: NA
CDR3nt: TGTGCCAGCAGCCCAGGGGGAACGACCAGGAAGCTGTTTTTT
CDR3aa: CASSPGGTTRKLFF

j_gene: TRBJ2-2
v_gene: TRBV20-1
d_gene: NA
abundance: many
CDR3nt: TGCAGTGCTAATCCGGCAGGGCGCACCGGGGAGCTGTTTTTT
CDR3aa: CSANPAGRTGELFF

j_gene: TRBJ2-1
v_gene: TRBV29-1
d_gene: NA
abundance: many
CDR3nt: TGCAGCGTCCCGCGGCCTACGGCCTTCAATGAGCAGTTCTTC
CDR3aa: CSVPRPTAFNEQFF

j_gene: TRBJ2-1
v_gene: TRBV5-1
d_gene: NA
abundance: NA
CDR3nt: TGCGCGAGCTCTTTAGGTGCCTTATACAATGAGCACTTCTTC
CDR3aa: CASSLGALYNEHFF

j_gene: TRBJ2-7
v_gene: TRBV11-2
d_gene: TRBD1
abundance: few
CDR3nt: TGTGTCAGCAGCGAATCAGGGGGCGGTTACGAGCAGTACTTC
CDR3aa: CVSSESGGGYEQYF

j_gene: TRBJ1-2
v_gene: TRBV12-3/TRBV12-4
d_gene: NA
abundance: NA
CDR3nt: TGTGCCAGCAGCATTGGGGGGGGCGATGGCTACATCTTC
CDR3aa: CASSIGGGDGYIF

j_gene: TRBJ1-5
v_gene: TRBV24-1
d_gene: NA
abundance: few
CDR3nt: TGTGCCACCAGTGATTCAAGGTCTAGCAATCAGCCCCAGCATTTT
CDR3aa: CATSDSRSSNQPQHF

j_gene: TRBJ2-3
v_gene: TRBV6-5
d_gene: TRBD2
abundance: many
CDR3nt: TGTGCCAGCAGTTACTATAGCGGGGCCCGCACAGATACGCAGTATTTT
CDR3aa: CASSYYSGARTDTQYF

j_gene: TRBJ1-2
v_gene: TRBV11-2
d_gene: NA
abundance: NA
CDR3nt: TGTGCCAGCAGCTTAGATGCTTCGTCGACCTATGGCTACACCTTC
CDR3aa: CASSLDASSTYGYTF

j_gene: TRBJ1-1
v_gene: TRBV11-2
d_gene: NA
abundance: NA
CDR3nt: TGTGCCTGCAGCGCTACAGGGAACACTGAAGCTCTCTTT
CDR3aa: CACSATGNTEALF

j_gene: TRBJ1-2
v_gene: TRBV4-1
d_gene: TRBD1
abundance: NA
CDR3nt: TGCGCCAGCAGCTCGAGTCTGGGACAGAGGAATGGCTACACCTTC
CDR3aa: CASSSSLGQRNGYTF

j_gene: TRBJ2-1
v_gene: TRBV7-8
d_gene: NA
abundance: many
CDR3nt: TGTGCCAGCAGCACTACGACGGACCCTCGGTACAATGAGCAGTTCTTC
CDR3aa: CASSTTTDPRYNEQFF

j_gene: TRBJ2-1
v_gene: TRBV20-1
d_gene: TRBD2
abundance: NA
CDR3nt: TGCAGTGCAACTTTAGCGGGGGTCTATGAGAAGTCCTTC
CDR3aa: CSATLAGVYEKSF

j_gene: TRBJ2-7
v_gene: TRBV20-1
d_gene: NA
abundance: NA
CDR3nt: TGCAGTGCTAGTCCCCCCCACATGGGAAACTCCCACGAGCAGTACTTC
CDR3aa: CSASPPHMGNSHEQYF

j_gene: TRBJ2-3
v_gene: TRBV4-3
d_gene: TRBD1
abundance: NA
CDR3nt: TGTGCCAACAGCCAGGAGACAGGGGGCGCAGATACGCAGTATTTT
CDR3aa: CANSQETGGADTQYF

j_gene: TRBJ2-1
v_gene: TRBV5-5
d_gene: TRBD2
abundance: NA
CDR3nt: TGTGCCAGCAGATTTAGGATAGCGGGGGGGCGGCTCAATGAGCAGTTCTTC
CDR3aa: CASRFRIAGGRLNEQFF

j_gene: TRBJ1-2
v_gene: TRBV6-5
d_gene: TRBD1
abundance: NA
CDR3nt: TGTGACAGCAGTTCGACAGGGTATAGCTATGGCTACACCTTC
CDR3aa: CDSSSTGYSYGYTF

j_gene: TRBJ2-5
v_gene: TRBV29-1
d_gene: NA
abundance: NA
CDR3nt: TGCAGCGTAGGCGCCGGGACAAGGGGCCGGGAGACCCAGTACTTC
CDR3aa: CSVGAGTRGRETQYF

j_gene: TRBJ2-3
v_gene: TRBV12-3/TRBV12-4
d_gene: NA
abundance: NA
CDR3nt: TGTGCCAGCAGACTCGAGACTCCGAACCAGTATTTT
CDR3aa: CASRLETPNQYF

j_gene: TRBJ1-6
v_gene: TRBV18
d_gene: NA
abundance: NA
CDR3nt: TGTGCCAGCTCACCCGGGGACAACCGTAATTCACCCCTCCACTTT
CDR3aa: CASSPGDNRNSPLHF

j_gene: TRBJ2-2
v_gene: TRBV7-2
d_gene: NA
abundance: NA
CDR3nt: TGTGCCAGCAGCTTAGGGCTCCGGAGCGGGGAGCTGTTTTTT
CDR3aa: CASSLGLRSGELFF

j_gene: TRBJ2-7
v_gene: TRBV20-1
d_gene: NA
abundance: many
CDR3nt: TGCAGTGCTAGAGCTAGAGGGGAGGCGTTTGCCTACGAGCAGTACTTC
CDR3aa: CSARARGEAFAYEQYF

j_gene: TRBJ1-4
v_gene: TRBV6-6
d_gene: TRBD1
abundance: NA
CDR3nt: TGTGCCAGTAACAGACAGGGGTACGAAAAACTGTTTTTT
CDR3aa: CASNRQGYEKLFF

j_gene: TRBJ1-6
v_gene: TRBV2
d_gene: NA
abundance: NA
CDR3nt: TGTGTCACCAGACTCGGACTGATGAATTCACCCCTCCACTTT
CDR3aa: CVTRLGLMNSPLHF

j_gene: TRBJ2-7
v_gene: TRBV20-1
d_gene: TRBD2
abundance: NA
CDR3nt: TGCAGTGCTAGAATGCCCCCCCGGCCCCTAGCGGGAGTATCCTCCTTTACCTACGTGCAGTACTTC
CDR3aa: CSARMPPRPLAGVSSFTYVQYF

j_gene: TRBJ2-7
v_gene: TRBV28
d_gene: TRBD2
abundance: once
CDR3nt: TGTGCCACCCGAGGGACTAGTGTGAGCGAAGAGCACTACTTC
CDR3aa: CATRGTSVSEEHYF

j_gene: TRBJ2-6
v_gene: TRBV20-1
d_gene: NA
abundance: many
CDR3nt: TGCAGTGCTAGATCAGGATCTGGGGCCAACGTCCTGACTTTC
CDR3aa: CSARSGSGANVLTF

j_gene: TRBJ2-3
v_gene: TRBV11-2
d_gene: NA
abundance: NA
CDR3nt: TGTGCCAGCAGAACTCAGTCAGGGAGTACAGATACGCAGTATTTT
CDR3aa: CASRTQSGSTDTQYF

j_gene: TRBJ2-7
v_gene: TRBV20-1
d_gene: NA
abundance: few
CDR3nt: TGCAGTGCTAGGGGCGGACTGCTTTTGAACTCCTACGAGCAGTACTTC
CDR3aa: CSARGGLLLNSYEQYF

j_gene: TRBJ2-7
v_gene: TRBV11-2
d_gene: NA
abundance: NA
CDR3nt: TGTGCCAGCAGCTCTGCGACAGCTATCCGTGCCTACGAGCAGTACTTC
CDR3aa: CASSSATAIRAYEQYF

j_gene: TRBJ2-2
v_gene: TRBV12-3/TRBV12-4
d_gene: NA
abundance: NA
CDR3nt: TGTGTCAGCAGCCTGGACTATAGGAACATCGGGGAGCTGTTTTTT
CDR3aa: CVSSLDYRNIGELFF

j_gene: TRBJ2-5
v_gene: TRBV24-1
d_gene: NA
abundance: few
CDR3nt: TGTGCCACCAGTGATTCGGTCCAAGAGACCCAGTACTTC
CDR3aa: CATSDSVQETQYF